These 13 T cell receptor beta chains originate from one sample sequenced in a study of T and B cells in COVID-19 patients. From blood, about 250-500 ng of genomic DNA served as TRB template. Multiplex PCR with BIOMED2 TRB-A/B primer pools amplified TRB rearrangements. Each CDR3 protein is one row after TCRdb ran MiXCR on the multiplex PCR reads. This table has more than 4,000 distinct CDR3 sequences, about a fifth appearing once. The sample taken for sequencing was blood. The origin of the receptors is a human donor with active COVID-19.

Judged by abundance, this clonotype is medium-sized (0.01 to 0.1%). The chain recombines TRBV5-4 with TRBJ2-7; 11 nucleotides line up with TRBD1. CDR1 and CDR2 (germline): SGHNT, YYREEE (reference sequence). V shed 3 bases, J shed 7 bases, and the junction held 6 bases outside the gene matches. The CDR3 sequence is 14 residues long. CDR3 residues: CASSSGTGGREQYF. The CDR3 region has the DNA TGTGCCAGCAGCTCGGGGACAGGGGGAAGGGAGCAGTACTTC.

This chain joins TRBV4-3 and TRBJ2-1; D is perhaps TRBD1 or TRBD2 (6 bases each). Trimming removed 1 base from V and 9 bases from J, with 16 bases in between. The CDR3 is 15 residues long. Germline V gene data show CDR1 as LGHNA and CDR2 as YSLEER. Here the CDR3 reads CASSQVFRGLTEQFF. The CDR3 DNA reads as TGCGCCAGCAGCCAAGTCTTCCGGGGGCTCACTGAGCAGTTCTTC.

Relative to its sample, this clonotype is medium-sized (0.01 to 0.1%). V gene TRBV12-3 or TRBV12-4 combines with J gene TRBJ2-2; 7 bases are a match to TRBD1. With 6 bases clipped from V and 4 bases from J, the junction kept 5 bases outside the gene matches. This CDR3 is 14 amino acids long. The CDR3 DNA reads as TGTGCCAGCAGAAGACAGGGCGGCACCGGGGAGCTGTTTTTT. Translated: CASRRQGGTGELFF.

V usage is TRBV20-1 and J usage is TRBJ2-3; TRBD2 matches 16 bases. Germline assignment: CDR1 DFQATT and CDR2 SNEGSKA (reference sequence). V shed 4 bases and J 2 bases; nucleotides not matched to a gene: 9. The length of the CDR3 is 18 residues. As DNA, the CDR3 is TGCAGTGCTACGGGACTAGCGGGAGGGCCGATCATCACAGATACGCAGTATTTT. Its translation is CSATGLAGGPIITDTQYF.

The chain combines TRBV19 with TRBJ2-1, with 9 bases matching TRBD1. The germline V gene has CDR1 LNHDA and CDR2 SQIVND (reference sequence). The V gene end was trimmed by 8 bases and the J gene end by 6 bases; junction bases not matched to a gene: 5. The length of the CDR3 is 13 residues. The CDR3 sequence is CASSDRGGNEQFF. The CDR3 DNA reads as TGTGCCAGTTCAGACAGGGGGGGCAATGAGCAGTTCTTC.

The chain combines TRBV20-1 with TRBJ2-3; the D gene is possibly TRBD2 (7 bases). Germline V gene sequence: CDR1 DFQATT, CDR2 SNEGSKA (reference sequence). The CDR3 covers 15 residues. V lost 4 bases and J 5 bases, leaving 19 bases between the germline ends. The CDR3 DNA reads TGCAGTGCTACCGACAGGAGACTAGCTGGAGATACGCAGTATTTT. Translated: CSATDRRLAGDTQYF.

This clonotype was seen only a few times. The V gene is TRBV4-3, the J gene TRBJ2-7; the D call may be TRBD1 or TRBD2 (5 bases each). V lost 4 bases, J lost 6 bases, and 16 bases lay in between. Germline assignment: CDR1 LGHNA and CDR2 YSLEER. The CDR3 sequence is 14 residues long. The CDR3 protein is CASSPMGDYSEQYF. In DNA form, the CDR3 reads TGCGCCAGCAGCCCGATGGGGGATTACTCCGAGCAGTACTTC.

This clonotype ranks as medium-sized (0.01 to 0.1%). The chain employs TRBV18 and TRBJ2-3; D unclear. The CDR3 extends over 15 amino acids. The germline V and J ends were trimmed by 2 bases and 4 bases, with 13 bases remaining between them. Germline loops: CDR1 KGHSH, CDR2 LQKENI. Written as DNA, the CDR3 is TGTGCCAGCTCACCATTCGGCCTAGACCCAGATACGCAGTATTTT. It is translated as CASSPFGLDPDTQYF.

By share, this clonotype ranks as medium-sized. This chain joins TRBV19 and TRBJ1-1; D is possibly TRBD1 (5 bases). The CDR3 extends over 13 amino acids. V was cut by 1 base and J by 11 bases, with 14 bases left in between. Germline V gene lookup returns CDR1 LNHDA and CDR2 SQIVND (reference sequence). CDR3: CASSIADIRGAFF. The CDR3 coding sequence is TGTGCCAGTAGTATAGCGGACATTAGGGGTGCTTTCTTT.

This clonotype was recorded a few times. The J gene is TRBJ1-2, the V gene TRBV24-1, with 7 positions matching TRBD1. The CDR3 is 14 amino acids. V was pared by 7 bases and J by 3 bases, with 7 bases of the junction left unmatched. Germline CDR1 reads KGHDR; CDR2 reads SFDVKD. This CDR3 is CATSDAGTDYGYTF. In nucleotides, the CDR3 is TGTGCCACCAGCGACGCTGGGACAGACTATGGCTACACCTTC.

Here the CDR3 reads CASSSGEGEKLFF. CDR3 in DNA: TGTGCCAGCAGTTCAGGGGAAGGTGAAAAACTGTTTTTT. The V gene is TRBV28, the J gene TRBJ1-4; TRBD1 is a possible D gene (6 bases). V shed 4 bases and J shed 7 bases, with 10 bases lying between them. The CDR3 contains 13 residues. Per germline, CDR1 MDHEN and CDR2 SYDVKM.

This clonotype was counted between two and nine times. The V and J genes are TRBV5-1 and TRBJ2-2; D is undetermined. The V end was cut by 2 bases, the J end by 0 bases, with 5 bases between. The CDR3 covers 14 residues. Germline CDR1 is SGHRS and CDR2 is YFSETQ. The CDR3 DNA is TGCGCCAGCAGCTTACAGTCGAACACCGGGGAGCTGTTTTTT. Translated: CASSLQSNTGELFF.

Comments on this clonotype: A junction boundary mismatches the germline segment, possibly from a read error. The chain employs TRBV24-1 and TRBJ1-1; a possible D gene is TRBD1 (5 bases). Germline CDR1 reads KGHDR; CDR2 reads SFDVKD. The CDR3 is 14 residues long. DNA for the CDR3: TGTGCCACCAGTGTCGGGACGGTGAACACTGAAGCTTTATTT. Protein product: CATSVGTVNTEALF.